This T cell receptor (beta chain) was recovered during a study of shared clonotypes between healthy human individuals. The CDR3 runs to 14 residues. V dropped 6 bases and J dropped 4; count of bases not matched to a gene: 4. The germline gives CDR1 LNHDA, CDR2 SQIVND (reference sequence). In the original workflow: Filtering of immunoSEQ junctional sequences could not match full-length read filtering. Using immunoSEQ multiplex PCR, the repertoire was profiled, and TCRdb retains in-frame clones only, with some absent. V and J calls and clone size are given by that table; D and trimming were obtained from the DNA. This sample has about 1.1 million clones; roughly 80% occur once, and the top ten carry 0.89%. The study separated CD4+ cells into CD45RA+ naive and CD45RA-negative memory subsets. Study-wide points: In the sorted subsets, rarefaction showed sequencing was incomplete despite large depth.

As for this clone: Its target is not known.

This chain connects TRBV19 to TRBJ2-5, with 11 bases identical to TRBD1. The clonotype comes from a man younger than 35 in good health. Some clones in this sample may be carry-over from other donors' samples. Sequencing input: memory CD4+ T cells from PBMCs. Subset described: CD45RA-negative fraction. CDR3 coding DNA: TGTGCCAGTAGGGACAGGGGGCGCGGAGAGACCCAGTACTTC. It encodes CASRDRGRGETQYF.